This TCR beta chain was obtained from a study of T cell clones after liver transplantation. Study observations and caveats: Compared with third party-reactive sequences, donor-reactive ones declined more, independent of withdrawal success. Conclusions were preliminary, with small, heterogeneous patient groups.

CDR1 and CDR2 from the germline V gene are MNHNS and SASEGT. The CDR3 consists of 12 residues. The V gene lost 7 bases and the J gene lost 8 bases, with 9 bases spanning the gap. A note on this clone: Its antigen is currently unknown.

Some clones are missing from TCRdb's copy, which holds only in-frame ones; the method was immunoSEQ multiplex PCR. The sample contains approximately 65,000 clones, about 91% of which appear only once. This TCR was sampled from a human patient who received a liver transplant. Some T cells may be provided by the graft donor. Here the sequenced sample was CD4+ T cells from blood, taken 25 months after liver transplant. The chain has TRBV6-1 and TRBJ2-6; D unresolved. In DNA form, the CDR3 reads TGTGCCAGCATCCTAAGTACCAACGTCCTGACTTTC. Amino acids: CASILSTNVLTF.